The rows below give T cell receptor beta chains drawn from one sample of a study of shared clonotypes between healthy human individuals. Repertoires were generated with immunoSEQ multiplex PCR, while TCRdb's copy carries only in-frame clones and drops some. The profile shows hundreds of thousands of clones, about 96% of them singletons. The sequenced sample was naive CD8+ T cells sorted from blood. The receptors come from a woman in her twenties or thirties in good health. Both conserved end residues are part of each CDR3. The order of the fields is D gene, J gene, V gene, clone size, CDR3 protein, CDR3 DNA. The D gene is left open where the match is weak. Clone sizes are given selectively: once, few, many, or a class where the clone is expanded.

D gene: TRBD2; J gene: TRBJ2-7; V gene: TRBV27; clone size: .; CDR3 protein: CASSPWTSGDF; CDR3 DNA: TGTGCCAGCAGTCCGTGGACTAGCGGAGACTTC
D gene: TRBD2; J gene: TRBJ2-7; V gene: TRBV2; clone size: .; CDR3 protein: CASSWTSGRDEQYF; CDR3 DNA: TGTGCCAGCAGTTGGACTAGCGGGAGAGACGAGCAGTACTTC
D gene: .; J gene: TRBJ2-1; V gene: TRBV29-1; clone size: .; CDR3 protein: CSALTVSNEQFF; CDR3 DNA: TGCAGCGCCCTGACAGTCAGTAATGAGCAGTTCTTC
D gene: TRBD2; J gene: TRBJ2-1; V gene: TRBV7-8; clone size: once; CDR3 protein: CASSPRTSGSLADEQFF; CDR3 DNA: TGTGCCAGCAGCCCAAGGACTAGCGGGAGTCTGGCGGATGAGCAGTTCTTC
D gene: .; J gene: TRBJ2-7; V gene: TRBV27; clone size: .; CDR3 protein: CASRGPYEQYF; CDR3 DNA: TGTGCCAGCAGGGGGCCGTACGAGCAGTACTTC
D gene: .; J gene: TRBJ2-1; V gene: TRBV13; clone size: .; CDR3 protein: CASSLVGGASYNEQFF; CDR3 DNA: TGTGCCAGCAGCTTAGTCGGCGGAGCCTCCTACAATGAGCAGTTCTTC
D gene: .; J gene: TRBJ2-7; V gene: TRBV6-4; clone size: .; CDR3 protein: CARGGSHEQYF; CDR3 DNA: TGTGCCAGGGGGGGTTCCCACGAGCAGTACTTC
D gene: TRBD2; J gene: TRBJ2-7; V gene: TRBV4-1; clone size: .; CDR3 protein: CASSQRLAGHYEQYF; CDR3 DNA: TGCGCCAGCAGCCAACGACTAGCGGGTCACTACGAGCAGTACTTC
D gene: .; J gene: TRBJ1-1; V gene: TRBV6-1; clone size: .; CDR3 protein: CASSEDRAGNTEAFF; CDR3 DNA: TGTGCCAGCAGTGAAGATCGGGCGGGGAACACTGAAGCTTTCTTT
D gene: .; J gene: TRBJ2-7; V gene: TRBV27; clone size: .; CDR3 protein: CASSNYYEQYF; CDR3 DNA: TGTGCCAGCAGTAACTACTACGAGCAGTACTTC
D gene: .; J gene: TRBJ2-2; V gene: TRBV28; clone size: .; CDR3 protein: CASSSLGFNTGELFF; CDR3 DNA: TGTGCCAGCAGCTCGTTAGGTTTTAACACCGGGGAGCTGTTTTTT
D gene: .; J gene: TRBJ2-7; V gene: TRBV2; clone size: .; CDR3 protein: CASSEAYSSYEQYF; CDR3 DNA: TGTGCCAGCAGTGAAGCTTACTCCTCCTACGAGCAGTACTTC
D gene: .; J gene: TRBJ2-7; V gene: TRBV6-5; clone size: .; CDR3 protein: CASSTRGYEQYF; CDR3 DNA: TGTGCCAGCAGCACCAGAGGGTACGAGCAGTACTTC